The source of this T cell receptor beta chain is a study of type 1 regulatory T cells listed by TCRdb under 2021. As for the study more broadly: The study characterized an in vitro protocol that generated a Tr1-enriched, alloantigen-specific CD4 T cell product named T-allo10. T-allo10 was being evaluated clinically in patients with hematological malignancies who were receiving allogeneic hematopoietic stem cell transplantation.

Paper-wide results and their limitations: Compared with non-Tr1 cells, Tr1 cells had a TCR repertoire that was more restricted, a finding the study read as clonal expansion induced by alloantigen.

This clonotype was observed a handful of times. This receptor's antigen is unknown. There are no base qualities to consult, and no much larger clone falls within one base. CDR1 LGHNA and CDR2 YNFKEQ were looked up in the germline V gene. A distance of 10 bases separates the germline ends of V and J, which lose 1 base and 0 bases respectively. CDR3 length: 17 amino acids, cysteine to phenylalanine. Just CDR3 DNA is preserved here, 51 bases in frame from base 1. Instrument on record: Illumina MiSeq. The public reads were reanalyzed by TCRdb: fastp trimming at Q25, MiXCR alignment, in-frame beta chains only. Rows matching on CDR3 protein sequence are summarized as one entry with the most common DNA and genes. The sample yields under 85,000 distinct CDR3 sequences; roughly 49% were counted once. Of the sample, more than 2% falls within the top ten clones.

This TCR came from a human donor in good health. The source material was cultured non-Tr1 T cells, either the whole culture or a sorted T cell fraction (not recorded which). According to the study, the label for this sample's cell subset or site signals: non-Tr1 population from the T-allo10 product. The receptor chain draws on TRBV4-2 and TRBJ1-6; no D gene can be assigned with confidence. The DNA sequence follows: TGTGCCAGCAGCCAAGCCGGACTGAGCTCCTATAATTCACCCCTCCACTTT. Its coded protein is CASSQAGLSSYNSPLHF.